This T cell receptor beta chain was found in a study of T-cell reconstitution after alpha-beta-depleted transplantation in children. The TCRbeta library was prepared with unique molecular identifiers. Using its own MiXCR run on the PCR reads, TCRdb lists one record per CDR3 protein. Of some 450,000 distinct CDR3 sequences in the sample, approximately 42% are singletons; the top ten hold under 35%. The V gene lost 6 bases and the J gene lost 7 bases, with 9 bases spanning the gap. This CDR3 has 11 residues. The V gene's germline CDR1 is MNHEY and CDR2 SVGAGI. The sequenced sample was PBMCs, obtained before TCRalphabeta/CD19-depleted stem cell transplant. This chain uses TRBV6-5 with TRBJ1-2, with no clear D. The sequence was obtained from a girl aged 2 to 9 with aplastic anemia, due to receive a stem cell transplant. The CDR3 here is CASRQAGGYTF. DNA for the CDR3: TGTGCCAGCAGGCAGGCGGGTGGCTACACCTTC.